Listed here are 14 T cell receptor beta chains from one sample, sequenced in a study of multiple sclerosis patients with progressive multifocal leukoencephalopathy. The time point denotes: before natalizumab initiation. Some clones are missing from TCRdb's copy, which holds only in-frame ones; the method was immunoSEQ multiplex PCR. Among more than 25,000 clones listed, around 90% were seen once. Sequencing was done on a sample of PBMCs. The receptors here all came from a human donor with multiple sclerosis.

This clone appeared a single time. The CDR3 sequence: CASSGGLAGGPHETQYF. The DNA for the CDR3 is TGTGCCAGCAGCGGCGGACTAGCGGGGGGGCCGCATGAGACCCAGTACTTC. The rearrangement links TRBV9 to TRBJ2-5; TRBD2 agrees at 15 bases. The CDR3 is 17 residues long. J was trimmed by 5 bases and V by 3 bases; bases with no gene match: 8. Germline V gives CDR1 SGDLS, CDR2 YYNGEE.

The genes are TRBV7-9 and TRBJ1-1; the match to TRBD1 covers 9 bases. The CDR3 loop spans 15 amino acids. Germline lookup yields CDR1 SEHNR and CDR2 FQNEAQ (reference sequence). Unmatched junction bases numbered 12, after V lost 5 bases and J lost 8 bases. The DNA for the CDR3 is TGTGCCAGCAGCCCTCCGGGACAGGGAAAGAGAGAAGCTTTCTTT. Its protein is CASSPPGQGKREAFF.

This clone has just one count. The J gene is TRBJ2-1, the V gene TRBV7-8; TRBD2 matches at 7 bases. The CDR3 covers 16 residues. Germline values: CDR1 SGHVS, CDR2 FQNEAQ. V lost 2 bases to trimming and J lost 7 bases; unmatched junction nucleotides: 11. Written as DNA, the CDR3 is TGTGCCAGCAGCTTAAAACGACTTTTGGGGGGGAATGAGCAGTTCTTC. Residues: CASSLKRLLGGNEQFF.

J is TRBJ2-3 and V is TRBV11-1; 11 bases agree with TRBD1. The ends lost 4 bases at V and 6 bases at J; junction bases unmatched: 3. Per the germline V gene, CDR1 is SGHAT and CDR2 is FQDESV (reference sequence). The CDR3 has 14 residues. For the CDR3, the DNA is TGTGCCAGCAGCTGGGGACAGGGGGACGATACGCAGTATTTT. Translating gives CASSWGQGDDTQYF.

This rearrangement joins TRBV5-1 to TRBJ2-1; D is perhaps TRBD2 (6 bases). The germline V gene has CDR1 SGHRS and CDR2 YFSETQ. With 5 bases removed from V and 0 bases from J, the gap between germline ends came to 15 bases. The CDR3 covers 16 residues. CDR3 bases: TGCGCCAGCAGTTATAGCGGCACGAGCTCCTACAATGAGCAGTTCTTC. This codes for CASSYSGTSSYNEQFF.

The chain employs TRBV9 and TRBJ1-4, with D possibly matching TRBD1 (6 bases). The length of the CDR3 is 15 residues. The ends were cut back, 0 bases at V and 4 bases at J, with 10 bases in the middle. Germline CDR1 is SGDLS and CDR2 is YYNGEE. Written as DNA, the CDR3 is TGTGCCAGCAGCGTAGAAGGGGGAGGTAATGAAAAACTGTTTTTT. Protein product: CASSVEGGGNEKLFF.

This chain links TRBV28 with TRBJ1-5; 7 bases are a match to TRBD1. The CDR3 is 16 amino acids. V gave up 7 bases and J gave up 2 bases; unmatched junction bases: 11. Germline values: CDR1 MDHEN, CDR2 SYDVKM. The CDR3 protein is CASKVFGTVGNQPQHF. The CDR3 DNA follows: TGTGCCAGCAAAGTTTTCGGGACAGTGGGCAATCAGCCCCAGCATTTT.

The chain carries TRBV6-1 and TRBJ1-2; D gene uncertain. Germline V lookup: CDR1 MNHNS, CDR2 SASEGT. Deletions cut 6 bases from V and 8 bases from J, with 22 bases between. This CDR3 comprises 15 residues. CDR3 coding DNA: TGTGCCAGCAGCCCGGTGGGGTCTGGGATCCGGGGCTACACCTTC. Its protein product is CASSPVGSGIRGYTF.

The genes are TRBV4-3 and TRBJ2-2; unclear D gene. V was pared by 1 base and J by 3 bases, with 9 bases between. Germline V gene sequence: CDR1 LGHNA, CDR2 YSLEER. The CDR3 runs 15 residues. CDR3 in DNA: TGCGCCAGCAGCCAAGTGTCGGACCACACCGGGGAGCTGTTTTTT. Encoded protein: CASSQVSDHTGELFF.

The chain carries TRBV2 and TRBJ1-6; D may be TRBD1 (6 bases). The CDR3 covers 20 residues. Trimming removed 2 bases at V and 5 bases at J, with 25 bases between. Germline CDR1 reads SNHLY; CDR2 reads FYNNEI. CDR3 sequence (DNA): TGTGCCAGCAGTGAACCCCCAGGGGCAATCTCTGCGGGCCATAATTCACCCCTCCACTTT. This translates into CASSEPPGAISAGHNSPLHF.

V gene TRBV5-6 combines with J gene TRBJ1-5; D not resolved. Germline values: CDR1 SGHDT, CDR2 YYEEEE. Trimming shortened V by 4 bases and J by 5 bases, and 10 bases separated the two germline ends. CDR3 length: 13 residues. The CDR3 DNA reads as TGTGCCAGCAGCGCGGCCGGGGATCAGCCCCAGCATTTT. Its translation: CASSAAGDQPQHF.

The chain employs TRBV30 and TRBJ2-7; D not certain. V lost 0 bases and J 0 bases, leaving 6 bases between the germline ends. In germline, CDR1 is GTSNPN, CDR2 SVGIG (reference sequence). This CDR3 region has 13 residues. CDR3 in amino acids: CAWSVTSSYEQYF. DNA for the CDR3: TGTGCCTGGAGTGTTACGAGCTCCTACGAGCAGTACTTC.

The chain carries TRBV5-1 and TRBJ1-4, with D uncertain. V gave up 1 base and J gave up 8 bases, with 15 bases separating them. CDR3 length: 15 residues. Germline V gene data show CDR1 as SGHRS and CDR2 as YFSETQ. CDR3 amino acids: CASSLWSVAAEKLFF. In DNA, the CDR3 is TGCGCCAGCAGCTTGTGGAGTGTAGCGGCCGAAAAACTGTTTTTT.

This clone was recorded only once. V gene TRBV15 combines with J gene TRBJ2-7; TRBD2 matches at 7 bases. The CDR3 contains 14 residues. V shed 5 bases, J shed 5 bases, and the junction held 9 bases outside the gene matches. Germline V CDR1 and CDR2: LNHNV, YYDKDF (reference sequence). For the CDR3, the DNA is TGTGCCACCAGCGAGGGGAGGGAGCACCACGAGCAGTACTTC. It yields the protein CATSEGREHHEQYF.